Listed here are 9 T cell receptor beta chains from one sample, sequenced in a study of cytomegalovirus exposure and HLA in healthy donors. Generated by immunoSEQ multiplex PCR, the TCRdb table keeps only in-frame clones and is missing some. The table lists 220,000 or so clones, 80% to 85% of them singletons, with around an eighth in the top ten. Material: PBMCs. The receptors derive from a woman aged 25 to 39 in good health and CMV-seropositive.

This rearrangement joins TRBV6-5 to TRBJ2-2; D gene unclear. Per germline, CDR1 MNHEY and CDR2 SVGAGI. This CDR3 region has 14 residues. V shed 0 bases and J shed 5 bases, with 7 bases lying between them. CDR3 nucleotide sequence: TGTGCCAGCAGTTACTCCCCGTGGACCGGGGAGCTGTTTTTT. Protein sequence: CASSYSPWTGELFF.

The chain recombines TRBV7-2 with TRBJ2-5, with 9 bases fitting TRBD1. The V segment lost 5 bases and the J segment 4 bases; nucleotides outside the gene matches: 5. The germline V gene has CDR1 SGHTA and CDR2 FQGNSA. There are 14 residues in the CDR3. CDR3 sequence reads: CASSPRQGVETQYF. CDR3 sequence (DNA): TGTGCCAGCAGCCCCCGACAGGGGGTAGAGACCCAGTACTTC.

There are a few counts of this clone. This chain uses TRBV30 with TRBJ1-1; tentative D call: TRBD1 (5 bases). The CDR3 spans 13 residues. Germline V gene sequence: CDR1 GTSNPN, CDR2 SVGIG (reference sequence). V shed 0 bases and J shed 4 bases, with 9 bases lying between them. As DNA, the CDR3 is TGTGCCTGGAGTGTAGACGGGACCACTGAAGCTTTCTTT. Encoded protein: CAWSVDGTTEAFF.

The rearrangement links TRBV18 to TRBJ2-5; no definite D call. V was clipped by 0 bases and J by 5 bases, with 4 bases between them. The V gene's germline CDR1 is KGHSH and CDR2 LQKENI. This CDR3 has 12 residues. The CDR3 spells CASSPPAETQYF. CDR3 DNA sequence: TGTGCCAGCTCACCACCCGCTGAGACCCAGTACTTC.

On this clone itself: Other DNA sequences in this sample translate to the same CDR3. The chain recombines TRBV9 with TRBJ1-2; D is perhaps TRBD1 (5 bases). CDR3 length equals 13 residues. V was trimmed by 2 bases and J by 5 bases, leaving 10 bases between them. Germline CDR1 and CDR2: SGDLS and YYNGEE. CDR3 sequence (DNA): TGTGCCAGCAGCGTCGGGGGATCTTATGGCTACACCTTC. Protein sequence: CASSVGGSYGYTF.

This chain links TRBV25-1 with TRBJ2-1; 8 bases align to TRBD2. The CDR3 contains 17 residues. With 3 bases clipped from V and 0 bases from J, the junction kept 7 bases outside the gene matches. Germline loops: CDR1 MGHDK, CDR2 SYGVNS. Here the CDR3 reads CASSDPISGSSYNEQFF. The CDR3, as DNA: TGTGCCAGCAGTGACCCAATCAGCGGGAGCTCCTACAATGAGCAGTTCTTC. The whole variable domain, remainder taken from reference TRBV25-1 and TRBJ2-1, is EADIYQTPRYLVIGTGKKITLECSQTMGHDKMYWYQQDPGMELHLIHYSYGVNSTEKGDLSSESTVSRIRTEHFPLTLESARPSHTSQYLCASSDPISGSSYNEQFFGPGTRLTVL.

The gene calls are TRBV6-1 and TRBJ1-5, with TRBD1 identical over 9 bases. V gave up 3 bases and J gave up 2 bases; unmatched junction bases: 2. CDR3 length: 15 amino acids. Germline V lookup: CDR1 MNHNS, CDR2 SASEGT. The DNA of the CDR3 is TGTGCCAGCAGTGAGGACAGGGGAGGCAATCAGCCCCAGCATTTT. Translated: CASSEDRGGNQPQHF.

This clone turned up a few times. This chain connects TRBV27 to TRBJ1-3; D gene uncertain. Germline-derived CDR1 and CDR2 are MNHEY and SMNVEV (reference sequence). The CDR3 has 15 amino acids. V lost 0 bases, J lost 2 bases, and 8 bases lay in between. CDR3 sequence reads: CASSLSEATGNTIYF. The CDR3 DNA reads TGTGCCAGCAGTTTATCAGAGGCAACTGGAAACACCATATATTTT.

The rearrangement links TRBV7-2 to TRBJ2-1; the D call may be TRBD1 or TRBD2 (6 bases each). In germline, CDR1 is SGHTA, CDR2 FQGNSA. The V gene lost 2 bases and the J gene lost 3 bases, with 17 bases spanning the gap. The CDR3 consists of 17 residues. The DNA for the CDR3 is TGTGCCAGCAGCTTATGGTTTTACAGGGAGGTCTACAATGAGCAGTTCTTC. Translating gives CASSLWFYREVYNEQFF. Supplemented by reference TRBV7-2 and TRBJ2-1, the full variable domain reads GAGVSQSPSNKVTEKGKDVELRCDPISGHTALYWYRQSLGQGLEFLIYFQGNSAPDKSGLPSDRFSAERTGGSVSTLTIQRTQQEDSAVYLCASSLWFYREVYNEQFFGPGTRLTVL.